This is a list of T cell receptor beta chains from one sample in a study of OX40 agonist ivuxolimab in advanced cancers. Only in-frame clones appear in the TCRdb table, and some are missing; sequencing was by immunoSEQ multiplex PCR. The sample lists 75,000 to 100,000 clones, around 91% occurring once. Material: CD4+ or CD8+ T cells sorted from blood, obtained in a trial of the OX40 agonist ivuxolimab. Receptors originate from an adult with an advanced solid tumor such as melanoma, head and neck, liver or kidney cancer. The CDR3 runs from the conserved cysteine through the conserved F or W. D genes are given only for firm matches. The size of a clone is reported for some rows only, either as once, few or many, or as a class for expanded clones.

v_call: TRBV28
d_call: TRBD1
clone_size: NA
j_call: TRBJ2-4
cdr3_nt: TGTGCCAGCAGTTTCCCGGGACAGGGAGAAAACATTCAGTACTTC
cdr3_aa: CASSFPGQGENIQYF

v_call: TRBV7-9
d_call: NA
clone_size: NA
j_call: TRBJ2-1
cdr3_nt: TGTGCCAGCAGCCCCTCCATTAACCGGGACTCCTACAATGAGCAGTTCTTC
cdr3_aa: CASSPSINRDSYNEQFF

v_call: TRBV5-1
d_call: NA
clone_size: NA
j_call: TRBJ1-2
cdr3_nt: TGCGCCAGCAGCTTACGGGGGCGTGGGAACTATGGCTACACCTTC
cdr3_aa: CASSLRGRGNYGYTF

v_call: TRBV7-3
d_call: NA
clone_size: NA
j_call: TRBJ2-1
cdr3_nt: TGTGCCAGCAGCTTAGGTCTACATCAGGACAATGAGCAGTTCTTC
cdr3_aa: CASSLGLHQDNEQFF

v_call: TRBV19
d_call: NA
clone_size: NA
j_call: TRBJ2-3
cdr3_nt: TGTGCCAGTAGTCCCGTAGGCGAGCCCACAGATACGCAGTATTTT
cdr3_aa: CASSPVGEPTDTQYF

v_call: TRBV4-2
d_call: TRBD1
clone_size: NA
j_call: TRBJ1-1
cdr3_nt: TGTGCCAGCAGCTCTCCCGGGACAGGGGGAGGGAACACTGAAGCTTTCTTT
cdr3_aa: CASSSPGTGGGNTEAFF

v_call: TRBV15
d_call: NA
clone_size: once
j_call: TRBJ1-3
cdr3_nt: TGTGCCACCAGCAGAGATCTGGACAGACTCTCTGGAAACACCATATATTTT
cdr3_aa: CATSRDLDRLSGNTIYF

v_call: TRBV27
d_call: NA
clone_size: once
j_call: TRBJ2-7
cdr3_nt: TGTGCCAGCAGTCTATCGGACACCCCCTACGAGCAGTACTTC
cdr3_aa: CASSLSDTPYEQYF

v_call: TRBV7-9
d_call: TRBD1
clone_size: once
j_call: TRBJ1-1
cdr3_nt: TGTGCCAGCAGCTTACGGCAGGGGGTCGACACTGAAGCTTTCTTT
cdr3_aa: CASSLRQGVDTEAFF

v_call: TRBV11-3
d_call: NA
clone_size: NA
j_call: TRBJ1-2
cdr3_nt: TGTGCCAGCAGCTTAGAGGCAGGTGGTGGCTACACCTTC
cdr3_aa: CASSLEAGGGYTF

v_call: TRBV28
d_call: NA
clone_size: NA
j_call: TRBJ2-7
cdr3_nt: TGTGCCAGCAGTTTACGGGCAGGCGAGCAGTACTTC
cdr3_aa: CASSLRAGEQYF

v_call: TRBV6-1
d_call: TRBD1
clone_size: NA
j_call: TRBJ2-7
cdr3_nt: TGTGCCAGCAGTGACCTCGACAGGGGTGGGGACTTC
cdr3_aa: CASSDLDRGGDF

v_call: TRBV19
d_call: TRBD2
clone_size: NA
j_call: TRBJ2-7
cdr3_nt: TGTGCCAGTAGTATGGCTAGCGGTGGGGTCTACGAGCAGTACTTC
cdr3_aa: CASSMASGGVYEQYF

v_call: TRBV18
d_call: NA
clone_size: once
j_call: TRBJ2-7
cdr3_nt: TGTGCCAGTTCGCCCGGGGGTGGGATTTTCGAGCAGTACTTC
cdr3_aa: CASSPGGGIFEQYF

v_call: TRBV5-1
d_call: NA
clone_size: NA
j_call: TRBJ1-3
cdr3_nt: TGCGCCAGCAGCCCAAGCATCTCTGGAAACACCATATATTTT
cdr3_aa: CASSPSISGNTIYF

v_call: TRBV6-1
d_call: NA
clone_size: few
j_call: TRBJ2-3
cdr3_nt: TGTGCCAGCAGTGAAATAGGGGTAGGCACAGATACGCAGTATTTT
cdr3_aa: CASSEIGVGTDTQYF

v_call: TRBV19
d_call: TRBD1
clone_size: NA
j_call: TRBJ2-1
cdr3_nt: TGTGCCAGTAGTTCTACAGGGGGCGGCTACAATGAGCAGTTCTTC
cdr3_aa: CASSSTGGGYNEQFF

v_call: TRBV7-7
d_call: TRBD2
clone_size: once
j_call: TRBJ2-1
cdr3_nt: TGTGCTATCAACGGGTGGCGGGGGAGCGATGAGCAGTTCTTC
cdr3_aa: CAINGWRGSDEQFF

v_call: TRBV19
d_call: NA
clone_size: NA
j_call: TRBJ1-2
cdr3_nt: TGTGCCAGTAGTATAGAGCGGGCCAGGGGCTACCCTTCGGGCTATGGCTACACCTTC
cdr3_aa: CASSIERARGYPSGYGYTF

v_call: TRBV4-2
d_call: NA
clone_size: NA
j_call: TRBJ2-7
cdr3_nt: TGTGCCAGCACCGTGCACCTAGGGATTACCTACGAGCAGTACTTC
cdr3_aa: CASTVHLGITYEQYF

v_call: TRBV30
d_call: NA
clone_size: NA
j_call: TRBJ1-6
cdr3_nt: TGTGCCTGGAGCCCCTCCCGGGGGGGGCGCATTAATTCACCCCTCCACTTT
cdr3_aa: CAWSPSRGGRINSPLHF

v_call: TRBV6-1
d_call: NA
clone_size: NA
j_call: TRBJ1-2
cdr3_nt: TGTGCCAGCAGCCCCAGCGCCGACTATGGCTACACCTTC
cdr3_aa: CASSPSADYGYTF

v_call: TRBV6-5
d_call: TRBD1
clone_size: NA
j_call: TRBJ2-3
cdr3_nt: TGTGCCAGCAGCTCGGGACAGGAGGCAGATACGCAGTATTTT
cdr3_aa: CASSSGQEADTQYF

v_call: TRBV13
d_call: TRBD2
clone_size: NA
j_call: TRBJ2-2
cdr3_nt: TGTGCCAGCAGCGCTAGGATCGCGGAGGGAGGGGCCGGGGAGCTGTTTTTT
cdr3_aa: CASSARIAEGGAGELFF

v_call: TRBV11-3
d_call: TRBD2
clone_size: NA
j_call: TRBJ2-1
cdr3_nt: TGTGCCAGCAGCTTCGGTGGGAGGGGTCTAGAGAATGAGCAGTTCTTC
cdr3_aa: CASSFGGRGLENEQFF

v_call: TRBV4-2
d_call: TRBD2
clone_size: NA
j_call: TRBJ2-1
cdr3_nt: TGTGCCAGCAGCCAAGTGCGGCCTAGCGGGAGAGGTAATGAGCAGTTCTTC
cdr3_aa: CASSQVRPSGRGNEQFF

v_call: TRBV5-4
d_call: NA
clone_size: NA
j_call: TRBJ1-5
cdr3_nt: TGTGCCAGCAGCCCCCTTTATAGCAATCAGCCCCAGCATTTT
cdr3_aa: CASSPLYSNQPQHF

v_call: TRBV9
d_call: TRBD2
clone_size: NA
j_call: TRBJ2-5
cdr3_nt: TGTGCCAGCAGCGCTAGACTAGCGGGAGGGTCGGAGACCCAGTACTTC
cdr3_aa: CASSARLAGGSETQYF

v_call: TRBV27
d_call: NA
clone_size: NA
j_call: TRBJ2-7
cdr3_nt: TGTGCCAGCAGTTTGAGAAAGGGGGGCAGGCTGAACGAGCAGTACTTC
cdr3_aa: CASSLRKGGRLNEQYF

v_call: TRBV5-1
d_call: TRBD2
clone_size: NA
j_call: TRBJ2-2
cdr3_nt: TGCGCCAGCAGCCGTTACGGGAGGGCCGACACCGGGGAGCTGTTTTTT
cdr3_aa: CASSRYGRADTGELFF

v_call: TRBV6-1
d_call: TRBD1
clone_size: NA
j_call: TRBJ1-5
cdr3_nt: TGTGCCAGCATTCTGACAGGGGGGAGCAATCAGCCCCAGCATTTT
cdr3_aa: CASILTGGSNQPQHF

v_call: TRBV19
d_call: NA
clone_size: few
j_call: TRBJ1-1
cdr3_nt: TGTGCCAGTAGTATCAGAGGAGGGAACACTGAAGCTTTCTTT
cdr3_aa: CASSIRGGNTEAFF

v_call: TRBV5-1
d_call: NA
clone_size: NA
j_call: TRBJ1-3
cdr3_nt: TGCGCCAGCGGAGGATCATCAGGAAACACCATATATTTT
cdr3_aa: CASGGSSGNTIYF

v_call: TRBV4-1
d_call: TRBD1
clone_size: NA
j_call: TRBJ1-2
cdr3_nt: TGCGCCAGCAGCCAAGTTGGACAGGGCCGAAGGGGGGGCTACACCTTC
cdr3_aa: CASSQVGQGRRGGYTF

v_call: TRBV7-9
d_call: NA
clone_size: NA
j_call: TRBJ2-5
cdr3_nt: TGTGCCAGCAGCACCTGGGACCCCTCAATCGGGGCCCAGTACTTC
cdr3_aa: CASSTWDPSIGAQYF

v_call: TRBV12-1
d_call: NA
clone_size: NA
j_call: TRBJ1-5
cdr3_nt: TGTGCCAGCAGCTCTGGTTACAGGGACCAGCCCCAGCATTTT
cdr3_aa: CASSSGYRDQPQHF

v_call: TRBV11-1
d_call: NA
clone_size: NA
j_call: TRBJ1-1
cdr3_nt: TGTGCCAGCAGCTTAGGAGGCCAAGTGAACACTGAAGCTTTCTTT
cdr3_aa: CASSLGGQVNTEAFF

v_call: TRBV19
d_call: NA
clone_size: NA
j_call: TRBJ2-1
cdr3_nt: TGTGCCAGTAGACGGAGCTCCTACAATGAGCAGTTCTTC
cdr3_aa: CASRRSSYNEQFF

v_call: TRBV4-3
d_call: NA
clone_size: NA
j_call: TRBJ2-1
cdr3_nt: TGCGCCAGCAGCCAAGATGGCCCCGATGAGCAGTTCTTC
cdr3_aa: CASSQDGPDEQFF

v_call: TRBV5-4
d_call: TRBD2
clone_size: NA
j_call: TRBJ2-3
cdr3_nt: TGTGCCAGCAGCTTGGAACTAGCGGGGTTATCTACGCAGTATTTT
cdr3_aa: CASSLELAGLSTQYF

v_call: TRBV7-9
d_call: NA
clone_size: NA
j_call: TRBJ2-1
cdr3_nt: TGTGCCAGCAATAGGCCGCTCGGTCCGTACAATGAGCAGTTCTTC
cdr3_aa: CASNRPLGPYNEQFF

v_call: TRBV11-3
d_call: NA
clone_size: NA
j_call: TRBJ2-7
cdr3_nt: TGTGCCAGCAGCTTAGAGGTCTACGAGCAGTACTTC
cdr3_aa: CASSLEVYEQYF

v_call: TRBV11-3
d_call: NA
clone_size: NA
j_call: TRBJ2-7
cdr3_nt: TGTGCCAGCAGCTCCGGGGACAATTCCTTAGAGCAGTACTTC
cdr3_aa: CASSSGDNSLEQYF

v_call: TRBV7-8
d_call: TRBD2
clone_size: NA
j_call: TRBJ2-3
cdr3_nt: TGTGCCAGCAGCTTAGTGGCGGGAGGGATCACAGATACGCAGTATTTT
cdr3_aa: CASSLVAGGITDTQYF

v_call: TRBV18
d_call: NA
clone_size: NA
j_call: TRBJ1-2
cdr3_nt: TGTGCCAGCTCACCAGGCCTAGGGGGGCCGGAAGGCTACACCTTC
cdr3_aa: CASSPGLGGPEGYTF

v_call: TRBV27
d_call: NA
clone_size: NA
j_call: TRBJ2-5
cdr3_nt: TGTGCCAGCAGTTTCGGGGGGGACAGCCAAGAGACCCAGTACTTC
cdr3_aa: CASSFGGDSQETQYF

v_call: TRBV30
d_call: NA
clone_size: NA
j_call: TRBJ1-1
cdr3_nt: TGTGCCTGGATGAAAAGCGGGAACACTGAAGCTTTCTTT
cdr3_aa: CAWMKSGNTEAFF

v_call: TRBV4-2
d_call: TRBD2
clone_size: NA
j_call: TRBJ2-2
cdr3_nt: TGTGCCAGCAGCCAAGATCGGGGGACTAGTCTCACCGGGGAGCTGTTTTTT
cdr3_aa: CASSQDRGTSLTGELFF

v_call: TRBV7-8
d_call: NA
clone_size: NA
j_call: TRBJ1-1
cdr3_nt: TGTGCCAGCAGCCCAGGGCAGGCGGGGACTGAAGCTTTCTTT
cdr3_aa: CASSPGQAGTEAFF

v_call: TRBV6-1
d_call: NA
clone_size: NA
j_call: TRBJ2-7
cdr3_nt: TGTGCCAGCAAGTTATCACTGCTATCCTACGAGCAGTACTTC
cdr3_aa: CASKLSLLSYEQYF

v_call: TRBV19
d_call: TRBD1
clone_size: NA
j_call: TRBJ1-2
cdr3_nt: TGTGCCGCGCAGGGGGCTAGTTTCTCTACCTATGGCTACACCTTC
cdr3_aa: CAAQGASFSTYGYTF

v_call: TRBV15
d_call: NA
clone_size: NA
j_call: TRBJ2-5
cdr3_nt: TGTGCCACCAGCAGAGACAGGGCGGACGAGACCCAGTACTTC
cdr3_aa: CATSRDRADETQYF

v_call: TRBV7-8
d_call: NA
clone_size: NA
j_call: TRBJ2-5
cdr3_nt: TGTGCCAGCAGCTTAGATGGACTGCAAGAGACCCAGTACTTC
cdr3_aa: CASSLDGLQETQYF

v_call: TRBV6-6
d_call: NA
clone_size: NA
j_call: TRBJ2-7
cdr3_nt: TGTGCCTGCATCATCACGGGGTTGTCCTACGAGCAGTACTTC
cdr3_aa: CACIITGLSYEQYF

v_call: TRBV20-1
d_call: NA
clone_size: NA
j_call: TRBJ1-1
cdr3_nt: TGCAGGTTGTCAGGGAACACTGAAGCTTTCTTT
cdr3_aa: CRLSGNTEAFF

v_call: TRBV27
d_call: NA
clone_size: NA
j_call: TRBJ2-2
cdr3_nt: TGTGCCAGCAGTTTAGGGCGAAGGGTTGCCGGGGAGCTGTTTTTT
cdr3_aa: CASSLGRRVAGELFF

v_call: TRBV28
d_call: TRBD1
clone_size: NA
j_call: TRBJ2-7
cdr3_nt: TGTGCCAGCAGAGCCGGGACAGGCCCTACTGAGCAGTACTTC
cdr3_aa: CASRAGTGPTEQYF

v_call: TRBV4-1
d_call: NA
clone_size: NA
j_call: TRBJ2-6
cdr3_nt: TGCGCCAGCAGCCAAAGGGTTCCTGGGGCCAACGTCCTGACTTTC
cdr3_aa: CASSQRVPGANVLTF

v_call: TRBV29-1
d_call: TRBD1
clone_size: few
j_call: TRBJ1-1
cdr3_nt: TGCAGCGTTGAGCAGGGGGGGAGCACTGAAGCTTTCTTT
cdr3_aa: CSVEQGGSTEAFF